The source of this T cell receptor (beta chain) is a study of a mutant IDH1 vaccine in newly diagnosed glioma. Study-level points and caveats: Changes in top peripheral clonotypes did not appear linked to pseudoprogression.

Time point of the sample: baseline, week 1 (first vaccination visit). The treatment here: pre-vaccination baseline after standard-of-care therapy. The protocol was immunoSEQ multiplex PCR, while the TCRdb copy is restricted to in-frame clones and leaves out a portion. This sample has 70,000 to 95,000 clones, with almost 85% found just once. This clone appeared once. Its antigen is not identified. This TCR derives from a man aged 35-49 years with glioma. Some clones in this sample may be carry-over from other donors' samples. Sequenced material: PBMCs, taken from a glioma patient treated with radiotherapy, temozolomide or both.

DNA for the CDR3: TGTGCCAGCAGCTTCTTGGCCAGGGGCAGCAATCAGCCCCAGCATTTT. Translated, it gives CASSFLARGSNQPQHF. The gene calls are TRBV5-5 and TRBJ1-5, with D possibly TRBD1 on 6 matching bases. The germline gives CDR1 SGHKS, CDR2 YYEKEE (reference sequence). V lost 2 bases and J 1 base, leaving 13 bases between the germline ends. The CDR3 spans 16 residues.